This T cell receptor beta chain was recovered during a study of cytomegalovirus exposure and HLA in healthy donors. In the study overall: Unique TCRs numbering some 93 million, obtained from HLA-typed donors, made up an early data release. The study's findings and limits: With later analysis, a missense DCLRE1C variant became linked to TCR beta V- and J-gene trimming.

Germline CDR1 reads GTSNPN; CDR2 reads SVGIG (reference sequence). This CDR3 contains 13 residues. J was trimmed by 5 bases and V by 2 bases; bases with no gene match: 4. Primers: 60 Vbeta forward and 13 Jbeta reverse. The data were produced by immunoSEQ multiplex PCR, yet TCRdb's version contains in-frame clones alone and is incomplete. This sample has tens of thousands of clones, with roughly 75% found just once. The count of this clone is one. Antigen: not known. The chain carries TRBV30 and TRBJ2-5; 8 bases are shared with TRBD1. Sequenced: PBMCs. The clonotype was recovered from a woman in her 30s in good health and CMV-seronegative. The CDR3 loop reads CAWSQGAQETQYF. The CDR3 DNA reads TGTGCCTGGAGTCAGGGGGCCCAGGAGACCCAGTACTTC. Complete variable domain (other parts from reference TRBV30 and TRBJ2-5): SQTIHQWPATLVQPVGSPLSLECTVEGTSNPNLYWYRQAAGRGLQLLFYSVGIGQISSEVPQNLSASRPQDRQFILSSKKLLLSDSGFYLCAWSQGAQETQYFGPGTRLLVL.